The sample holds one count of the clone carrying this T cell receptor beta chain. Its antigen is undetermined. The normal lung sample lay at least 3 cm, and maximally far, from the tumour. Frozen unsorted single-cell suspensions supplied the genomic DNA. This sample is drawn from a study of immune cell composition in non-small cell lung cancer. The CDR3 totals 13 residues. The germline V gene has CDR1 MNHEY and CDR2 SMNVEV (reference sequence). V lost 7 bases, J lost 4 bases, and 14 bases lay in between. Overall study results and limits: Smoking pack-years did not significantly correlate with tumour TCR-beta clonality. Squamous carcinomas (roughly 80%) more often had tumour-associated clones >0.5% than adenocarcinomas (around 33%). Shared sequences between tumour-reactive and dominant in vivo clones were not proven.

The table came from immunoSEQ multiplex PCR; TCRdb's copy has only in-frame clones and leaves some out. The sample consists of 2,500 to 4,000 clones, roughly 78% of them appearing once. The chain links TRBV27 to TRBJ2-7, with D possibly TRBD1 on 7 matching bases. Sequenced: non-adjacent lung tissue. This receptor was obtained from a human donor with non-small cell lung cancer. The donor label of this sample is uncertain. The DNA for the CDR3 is TGTGCCAGCACCGGCGGGACAGCTTACGAGCAGTACTTC. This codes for CASTGGTAYEQYF.